This T cell receptor (beta chain) is from a study of patients and donors after allogeneic stem cell transplantation. Germline V gene lookup returns CDR1 SNHLY and CDR2 FYNNEI. The CDR3 spans 14 residues. Trimming shortened V by 0 bases and J by 6 bases, and 9 bases separated the two germline ends. TCRdb re-analysed the RT-PCR reads in MiXCR, keeping a single row per CDR3 protein. The sample shows over 150,000 distinct CDR3 sequences, approximately 30% of them seen only once. This clonotype was obtained from a human donor who was either an allogeneic HSCT recipient or a stem cell or donor lymphocyte infusion donor (not recorded which). It is not recorded whose cells these are; they may come from a transplant donor. Sequences were obtained from blood, either unsorted or a sorted T cell fraction (not recorded which). This chain links TRBV2 with TRBJ1-5, with D perhaps TRBD1 (5 bases). The CDR3 spells CASSEASRGQPQHF. As DNA, the CDR3 is TGTGCCAGCAGTGAAGCTTCGAGGGGTCAGCCCCAGCATTTT.